Shown below are 28 T cell receptor beta chains from a single sample sequenced in a study of blood T cell repertoires in COVID-19. Clones were read by immunoSEQ multiplex PCR, and TCRdb kept only the in-frame ones, dropping some. The data show 170,000 or so clones, approximately 86% seen once. Material for sequencing was peripheral blood. The receptors stem from a man in his forties with active or convalescent COVID-19.

This clone was recorded once. The rearrangement links TRBV7-6 to TRBJ1-6; tentatively, D is TRBD1 (6 bases). The V and J ends lost 6 bases and 0 bases respectively, with 15 bases between them. This CDR3 has 17 residues. CDR1 is SGHVS, CDR2 FNYEAQ, per germline. CDR3 in amino acids: CASSSGTLSSYNSPLHF. The DNA of the CDR3 is TGTGCCAGCAGTTCAGGGACACTAAGCTCCTATAATTCACCCCTCCACTTT.

V is TRBV15 and J is TRBJ1-1, with a weak D call TRBD1 (6 bases). CDR1 is LNHNV, CDR2 YYDKDF, per germline (reference sequence). V lost 1 base to trimming and J lost 8 bases, with 8 bases between them. The CDR3 length is 12 residues. The CDR3 here is CATSRGTEEAFF. CDR3 nucleotides: TGTGCCACCAGCAGAGGGACAGAAGAAGCTTTCTTT.

The chain combines TRBV3-1 (or the pseudogene TRBV3-2) with TRBJ2-7; no definite D call. This CDR3 region has 14 residues. Between the trimmed V and J ends, which lost 1 base and 0 bases, there was a span of 7 bases. Germline CDR1 is LGHDT and CDR2 is YNNKEL (reference sequence). CDR3 nucleotide sequence: TGTGCCAGCAGCCAAGGAACAGACTCCTACGAGCAGTACTTC. Translated, it gives CASSQGTDSYEQYF.

In DNA form, the CDR3 reads TGTGCCAGCAGTGAACGGGCAGGGGGCTATGGCTACACCTTC. It translates to CASSERAGGYGYTF. V usage is TRBV6-1 and J usage is TRBJ1-2; 7 nucleotides agree with TRBD1. Germline V CDR1 and CDR2: MNHNS, SASEGT. Trimming at V came to 2 bases and at J to 4 bases, leaving 4 bases not matched to a gene. The CDR3 has 14 amino acids.

This clone was observed a handful of times. Other DNA sequences of this sample code for an identical CDR3. The rearrangement joins TRBV7-8 to TRBJ1-2; D is perhaps TRBD1 (5 bases). V lost 3 bases and J lost 2, with 10 bases in between. Germline V gene lookup returns CDR1 SGHVS and CDR2 FQNEAQ. The CDR3 consists of 14 residues. The CDR3 here is CASSLGQANYGYTF. The CDR3 region has the DNA TGTGCCAGCAGCTTGGGGCAGGCGAACTATGGCTACACCTTC.

This sequence joins TRBV11-1 and TRBJ2-5, with D unclear. V lost 5 bases and J lost 4, with 11 bases in between. The CDR3 extends over 13 amino acids. Germline V gene lookup returns CDR1 SGHAT and CDR2 FQDESV (reference sequence). In DNA form, the CDR3 reads TGTGCCAGCAGCGCTCAAACGGGAGAGACCCAGTACTTC. This translates into CASSAQTGETQYF.

This chain connects TRBV27 to TRBJ1-5, with D possibly being TRBD1 (5 bases). Germline V CDR1 and CDR2: MNHEY, SMNVEV (reference sequence). The ends were cut back, 5 bases at V and 9 bases at J, with 11 bases in the middle. The CDR3 is 12 amino acids. The CDR3 protein is CASSPGWGPQHF. CDR3 in DNA: TGTGCCAGCAGTCCAGGGTGGGGGCCCCAGCATTTT.

V gene TRBV9 combines with J gene TRBJ2-1; tentatively, D is TRBD2 (6 bases). Per germline, CDR1 SGDLS and CDR2 YYNGEE. Trimming removed 0 bases from V and 9 bases from J, with 16 bases in between. The length of the CDR3 is 15 residues. Here the CDR3 reads CASSVAGGGMAEQFF. The CDR3 DNA reads TGTGCCAGCAGCGTAGCGGGTGGGGGGATGGCTGAGCAGTTCTTC.

This chain joins TRBV2 and TRBJ1-2; D perhaps matches TRBD1 (6 bases). Germline V lookup: CDR1 SNHLY, CDR2 FYNNEI. CDR3 size: 16 residues. V was clipped by 6 bases and J by 3 bases, with 20 bases between them. For the CDR3, the DNA is TGTGCCAGCAGCCAGGGGAGTCAGGGGTTTCACTATGGCTACACCTTC. Amino acids: CASSQGSQGFHYGYTF.

The J gene is TRBJ2-4, the V gene TRBV2, with D unresolved. The CDR3 length is 13 residues. Germline CDR1 is SNHLY and CDR2 is FYNNEI. V dropped 7 bases and J dropped 0 bases, with 7 bases sitting between them. CDR3 in amino acids: CASNYLAKNIQYF. The CDR3 nucleotides are TGTGCCAGCAACTACCTAGCCAAAAACATTCAGTACTTC.

The V and J genes are TRBV7-9 and TRBJ1-1, with 8 positions matching TRBD1. The V gene end was trimmed by 6 bases and the J gene end by 6 bases; junction bases not matched to a gene: 3. This CDR3 has 12 amino acids. CDR1 is SEHNR, CDR2 FQNEAQ, per germline (reference sequence). The CDR3 DNA reads as TGTGCCAGCAGGTTACAGGGGGCTGAAGCTTTCTTT. Its translation is CASRLQGAEAFF.

In this sample, this clone turned up once. One end of the junction does not line up with germline, which may come from a read error. The J gene is TRBJ1-2, the V gene TRBV18, with 7 bases aligning to TRBD1. The CDR3 sequence is 15 residues long. Germline V gives CDR1 KGHSH, CDR2 LQKENI. The DNA of the CDR3 is TGTGCCAGCTCACCACAGGAAGGGGGCCGCGATGGCTACGCCTTC. It yields the protein CASSPQEGGRDGYAF.

CDR3 in amino acids: CASSPSAGKLTEAFF. In DNA form, the CDR3 reads TGTGCCAGCTCACCAAGCGCGGGTAAACTCACTGAAGCTTTCTTT. This chain links TRBV18 with TRBJ1-1; no firm D call. The V end was cut by 2 bases, the J end by 4 bases, with 14 bases between. CDR1 is KGHSH and CDR2 is LQKENI in the germline V gene. The CDR3 length is 15 residues.

The chain has TRBV5-6 and TRBJ2-1; 9 bases align to TRBD1. This CDR3 region has 16 residues. With V trimmed by 3 bases and J by 5 bases, 9 bases remained unmatched. CDR1 is SGHDT and CDR2 is YYEEEE in the germline V gene. CDR3 bases: TGTGCCAGCAGCTGGGACCGGGACAGGGCAAACAATGAGCAGTTCTTC. Amino acids: CASSWDRDRANNEQFF.

The chain joins TRBV5-1 to TRBJ2-1; TRBD1 aligns across 8 bases. Germline CDR1 and CDR2: SGHRS and YFSETQ. This CDR3 region has 16 residues. The ends lost 0 bases at V and 9 bases at J; junction bases unmatched: 11. CDR3 DNA: TGCGCCAGCAGCTTGGCAGACAGGGGACGCGGAGGTGAGCAGTTCTTC. Protein sequence: CASSLADRGRGGEQFF.

A remark on this clone: This sample includes further DNA sequences coding for the same CDR3. The chain couples TRBV7-9 to TRBJ1-1; D is undetermined. The CDR3 sequence is 13 residues long. Germline loops: CDR1 SEHNR, CDR2 FQNEAQ (reference sequence). Trimming took off 5 bases at V and 0 bases at J, with 7 bases between the two ends. The CDR3 region is CASSLTLNTEAFF. The CDR3 bases are TGTGCCAGCAGCCTGACACTGAACACTGAAGCTTTCTTT.

This clone showed up just a few times. The chain joins TRBV5-1 to TRBJ2-2; TRBD1 matches 8 bases. The CDR3 has 15 amino acids. The J segment lost 7 bases and the V segment lost 3 bases, leaving 8 bases of the junction unmatched. The germline gives CDR1 SGHRS, CDR2 YFSETQ. The DNA for the CDR3 is TGCGCCAGCAGCTCCCGGACAGGGTTGGGCGGGGAGCTGTTTTTT. Translated, it gives CASSSRTGLGGELFF.

The rearrangement uses TRBV7-2 and TRBJ1-2, with D maybe TRBD1 (5 bases). Trimming shortened V by 5 bases and J by 7 bases, and 20 bases separated the two germline ends. The germline V gene encodes CDR1 SGHTA and CDR2 FQGNSA. The CDR3 consists of 15 residues. The CDR3 DNA is TGTGCCAGCAGCCCACTGGTGACAGTCGGCGGTGGCTACACCTTC. Translating gives CASSPLVTVGGGYTF.

The V call is TRBV29-1, the J call TRBJ1-2; 7 positions match TRBD1. CDR1 SQVTM and CDR2 ANQGSEA come from the germline V gene. The CDR3 is 13 amino acids. Trimming at V came to 2 bases and at J to 6 bases, leaving 6 bases not matched to a gene. CDR3 in amino acids: CSVERQGGDGYTF. The CDR3 DNA sequence: TGCAGCGTTGAAAGGCAGGGGGGCGATGGCTACACCTTC.

This clone appeared once. The rearrangement uses TRBV12-5 and TRBJ1-2, with D hard to call. Germline CDR1 is LGHNT and CDR2 is FRNRAP. There are 14 residues in the CDR3. Trimming pared 0 bases from V and 6 bases from J, leaving 11 bases between. The CDR3 region is CASGLVLGSDGYTF. The CDR3 DNA is TGTGCTAGTGGTTTGGTACTGGGGAGTGATGGCTACACCTTC.

The rearrangement uses TRBV9 and TRBJ1-1; 10 bases fit TRBD1. The CDR3 has 15 residues. Germline V gene lookup returns CDR1 SGDLS and CDR2 YYNGEE. The J segment lost 2 bases and the V segment lost 0 bases, leaving 1 base of the junction unmatched. CDR3 DNA sequence: TGTGCCAGCAGCGTAGGGACAGGGGGTAACACTGAAGCTTTCTTT. It specifies CASSVGTGGNTEAFF.

The CDR3: CASSLAGGYANEQFF. The CDR3 nucleotides read TGCGCCAGCAGCTTGGCAGGGGGTTATGCCAATGAGCAGTTCTTC. V gene TRBV5-1 combines with J gene TRBJ2-1, with 7 bases matching TRBD1. Trimming cost V 0 bases and J 6 bases; bases outside gene matches: 6. CDR1 is SGHRS, CDR2 YFSETQ, per germline. This CDR3 comprises 15 residues.

The chain employs TRBV24-1 and TRBJ1-5, with a possible D match to TRBD1 (5 bases). V was trimmed by 2 bases and J by 4 bases, leaving 11 bases between them. Germline loops: CDR1 KGHDR, CDR2 SFDVKD. The CDR3 runs 15 residues. The CDR3 DNA follows: TGTGCCACCAGTGATTCACGGGGGTTGAATCAGCCCCAGCATTTT. It specifies CATSDSRGLNQPQHF.

The chain is built from TRBV6-2 or TRBV6-3 and TRBJ1-1; D is perhaps TRBD1 (6 bases). This CDR3 has 15 amino acids. The V end was cut by 1 base, the J end by 5 bases, with 14 bases between. Per the germline V gene, CDR1 is MNHEY and CDR2 is SVGEGT. The DNA for the CDR3 is TGTGCCAGCAGTTACTTCGGGGACATAGTGACTGAAGCTTTCTTT. Residues: CASSYFGDIVTEAFF.

The J gene is TRBJ2-7, the V gene TRBV5-4, with 8 positions matching TRBD1. V trimming: 4 bases; J trimming: 2 bases; junction bases outside the gene matches: 5. The CDR3 contains 14 residues. Germline-derived CDR1 and CDR2 are SGHNT and YYREEE (reference sequence). The CDR3 is CASSLRDRPYEQYF. CDR3 nucleotide sequence: TGTGCCAGCAGCCTCCGGGACAGGCCCTACGAGCAGTACTTC. The entire variable domain, with the rest obtained from reference TRBV5-4 and TRBJ2-7, is as follows: ETGVTQSPTHLIKTRGQQVTLRCSSQSGHNTVSWYQQALGQGPQFIFQYYREEENGRGNFPPRFSGLQFPNYSSELNVNALELDDSALYLCASSLRDRPYEQYFGPGTRLTVT.

The chain uses TRBV6-1 and TRBJ2-7; weak D call: TRBD2 (6 bases). The V end was cut by 5 bases, the J end by 3 bases, with 17 bases between. CDR1 and CDR2 (germline): MNHNS, SASEGT. The CDR3 is 15 amino acids. The CDR3 is CASSRTSSKNYEQYF. DNA of the CDR3: TGTGCCAGCAGTCGTACTAGCTCCAAAAACTACGAGCAGTACTTC.

This rearrangement joins TRBV6-5 to TRBJ2-5, with D possibly matching TRBD2 (6 bases). In germline, CDR1 is MNHEY, CDR2 SVGAGI. This CDR3 is 14 amino acids long. V was cut by 7 bases and J by 2 bases, with 14 bases left in between. Here the CDR3 reads CASKLTGGQETQYF. CDR3 nucleotides: TGTGCCAGCAAATTGACTGGGGGGCAAGAGACCCAGTACTTC.

This chain uses TRBV14 with TRBJ2-3; 12 bases are a match to TRBD2. V trimming: 0 bases; J trimming: 2 bases; junction bases outside the gene matches: 12. Germline CDR1 is SGHDN and CDR2 is FVKESK. The CDR3 consists of 20 residues. CDR3 loop: CASSQDYATSGGPYTDTQYF. CDR3 coding DNA: TGTGCCAGCAGCCAAGATTACGCGACTAGCGGGGGCCCGTACACAGATACGCAGTATTTT.